Only one count was recorded for the clone carrying this T cell receptor beta chain. No antigen is known for it. The data are from a study of chemoradiotherapy in HPV16-positive cancers. Overall study results and limits: Candidate HPV-specific clones and E7-related TCR motifs grew in tumor during treatment.

The data were produced by immunoSEQ multiplex PCR, yet TCRdb's version contains in-frame clones alone and is incomplete. The data show over 8,000 clones, roughly 65% seen once. Germline CDR1 reads LNHDA; CDR2 reads SQIVND (reference sequence). CDR3 size: 12 residues. Trimming pared 5 bases from V and 8 bases from J, leaving 12 bases between. This receptor was taken from a human donor with HPV-associated anogenital cancer. Sampling was carried out from a patient who underwent chemoradiotherapy. This chain joins TRBV19 and TRBJ1-1; D unclear. The CDR3 sequence: CASSHDATEAFF. CDR3 nucleotide sequence: TGTGCCAGTAGTCATGACGCGACAGAAGCTTTCTTT.